The sample holds one count of the clone carrying this T cell receptor beta chain. Sequencing used immunoSEQ multiplex PCR; TCRdb keeps in-frame clones, though not all of them. The table lists around 170,000 clones, around 90% of them singletons. Germline V gives CDR1 LNHDA, CDR2 SQIVND (reference sequence). V gave up 5 bases and J gave up 0 bases, with 17 bases separating them. The CDR3 runs 17 residues. These data come from a study of blood T cell repertoires in COVID-19. Looking at the study overall: Spain, Italy and the United States supplied samples that represented acute and convalescent COVID-19.

The receptor comes from a man in his fifties or sixties with acute or convalescent COVID-19. V gene TRBV19 combines with J gene TRBJ2-4; D is unclear. The sequencing input was peripheral blood. CDR3 nucleotides: TGTGCCAGTAGTCCAGTACTTAGTAGCTTAGCCAAAAACATTCAGTACTTC. This gives the protein CASSPVLSSLAKNIQYF.